One and the same sample provided the 20 T cell receptor beta chains below, sequenced in a study of cytomegalovirus exposure and HLA in healthy donors. The assay was immunoSEQ multiplex PCR, and TCRdb's table has in-frame clones only and misses some. The sample carries fewer than 250,000 clones, about 86% recorded once. The sample taken for sequencing was PBMCs. These receptors were obtained from a man aged 18 to 35 in good health and CMV-seronegative.

The rearrangement uses TRBV28 and TRBJ2-7, with 10 bases aligning to TRBD2. The CDR3 is made up of 14 amino acids. J was trimmed by 5 bases and V by 4 bases; bases with no gene match: 5. CDR1 MDHEN and CDR2 SYDVKM come from the germline V gene. CDR3 loop: CASSWETSGDEQYF. CDR3 DNA sequence: TGTGCCAGCAGTTGGGAAACTAGCGGGGACGAGCAGTACTTC.

This clone was seen just once. This chain connects TRBV2 to TRBJ2-5; 8 bases fit TRBD2. Germline CDR1 and CDR2: SNHLY and FYNNEI. V shed 8 bases, J shed 1 base, and the junction held 9 bases outside the gene matches. CDR3 length: 15 residues. CDR3 sequence: CASQETRGGQETQYF. Written as DNA, the CDR3 is TGTGCCAGCCAAGAAACACGGGGGGGCCAAGAGACCCAGTACTTC.

This clone turned up a few times. This chain connects TRBV28 to TRBJ1-3, with D perhaps TRBD1 (5 bases). The CDR3 has 15 amino acids. Germline V gene sequence: CDR1 MDHEN, CDR2 SYDVKM. V gave up 3 bases and J gave up 2 bases, with 11 bases separating them. This chain's CDR3 is CASSFSTEPGNTIYF. The CDR3 region has the DNA TGTGCCAGCAGTTTTTCGACAGAGCCTGGAAACACCATATATTTT.

The V gene is TRBV6-1, the J gene TRBJ1-6; a weak D match, TRBD1 (6 bases). CDR3 length: 13 amino acids. Trimming removed 11 bases from V and 8 bases from J, with 16 bases in between. Germline-derived CDR1 and CDR2 are MNHNS and SASEGT. CDR3 region: CASHRDKDSPLHF. In DNA, the CDR3 is TGTGCCTCTCACCGGGACAAAGATTCACCCCTCCACTTT.

The chain links TRBV9 to TRBJ1-2, with D perhaps TRBD1 (6 bases). CDR3 length equals 14 residues. CDR1 SGDLS and CDR2 YYNGEE come from the germline V gene. The V end was cut by 2 bases, the J end by 7 bases, with 15 bases between. Here the CDR3 DNA reads TGTGCCAGCAGCGTTCGTGGCAGGGGAAGTGGCTACACCTTC. This translates into CASSVRGRGSGYTF.

The genes are TRBV2 and TRBJ1-5; weak D call: TRBD1 (5 bases). Trimming removed 6 bases at V and 7 bases at J, with 13 bases between. CDR3 size: 13 residues. CDR1 and CDR2 (germline): SNHLY, FYNNEI. The CDR3 nucleotides read TGTGCCAGCAGAGAAAGGGGCAGACAGCCCCAGCATTTT. Its translation is CASRERGRQPQHF.

The CDR3 reads CASSYRLAGEPQYF. The CDR3 DNA follows: TGTGCCAGCAGTTACCGACTAGCGGGGGAACCGCAGTATTTT. The rearrangement joins TRBV6-5 to TRBJ2-3; 12 bases fit TRBD2. Per germline, CDR1 MNHEY and CDR2 SVGAGI. V lost 2 bases, J lost 10 bases, and 4 bases stayed unmatched. CDR3 length equals 14 residues.

This rearrangement joins TRBV14 to TRBJ2-1, with D perhaps TRBD1 (6 bases). V lost 2 bases to trimming and J lost 8 bases, with 19 bases between them. The CDR3 runs 16 residues. The germline V gene has CDR1 SGHDN and CDR2 FVKESK. The CDR3 nucleotides read TGTGCCAGCAGCCAATTCCCCCGGGAAGGGGGTGATGAGCAGTTCTTC. Translation: CASSQFPREGGDEQFF.

This clone has only one observation. The chain has TRBV4-1 and TRBJ1-6; D is uncertain. CDR1 is MGHRA, CDR2 YSYEKL, per germline. Trimming took off 5 bases at V and 14 bases at J, with 19 bases between the two ends. The CDR3 has 14 residues. CDR3 loop: CASSARVSIQSLHF. The CDR3 nucleotides read TGCGCCAGCAGCGCCCGGGTTTCGATTCAATCCCTCCACTTT.

V gene TRBV6-5 combines with J gene TRBJ1-1, with D possibly TRBD1 on 6 matching bases. This CDR3 has 15 amino acids. Per germline, CDR1 MNHEY and CDR2 SVGAGI. V was pared by 5 bases and J by 0 bases, with 13 bases between. Here the CDR3 DNA reads TGTGCCAGCAGTCAACCGGGACACCTGAACACTGAAGCTTTCTTT. Encoded protein: CASSQPGHLNTEAFF.

The chain has TRBV5-6 and TRBJ1-2, with D uncertain. This CDR3 contains 16 residues. The germline gives CDR1 SGHDT, CDR2 YYEEEE. Trimming cost V 1 base and J 0 bases, with 13 bases left between them. The DNA for the CDR3 is TGTGCCAGCAGCTTGTTAATAAACAGCCCTAACTATGGCTACACCTTC. Translating gives CASSLLINSPNYGYTF.

This rearrangement joins TRBV18 to TRBJ2-6; D ambiguous. Germline V gene sequence: CDR1 KGHSH, CDR2 LQKENI. The ends were cut back, 3 bases at V and 3 bases at J, with 9 bases in the middle. CDR3 size: 15 residues. Here the CDR3 DNA reads TGTGCCAGCTCACCTTACACGTATGGGGCCAACGTCCTGACTTTC. Amino acid sequence: CASSPYTYGANVLTF. The variable domain in full, with the rest retrieved from reference TRBV18 and TRBJ2-6, is NAGVMQNPRHLVRRRGQEARLRCSPMKGHSHVYWYRQLPEEGLKFMVYLQKENIIDESGMPKERFSAEFPKEGPSILRIQQVVRGDSAAYFCASSPYTYGANVLTFGAGSRLTVL.

This clone has just one count. This rearrangement joins TRBV6-1 to TRBJ1-5; tentative D call: TRBD1 (6 bases). CDR1 and CDR2 from the germline V gene are MNHNS and SASEGT. The CDR3 is 13 residues long. The V and J ends lost 7 bases and 3 bases respectively, with 10 bases between them. The CDR3 DNA reads TGTGCCAGCATTGGGACAATCAATCAGCCCCAGCATTTT. It encodes CASIGTINQPQHF.

The rearrangement joins TRBV27 to TRBJ1-3; D call uncertain. Germline CDR1 reads MNHEY; CDR2 reads SMNVEV (reference sequence). This CDR3 is built from 12 residues. V lost 5 bases to trimming and J lost 8 bases, with 10 bases between them. CDR3 in amino acids: CASSPNRDTIYF. CDR3 nucleotides: TGTGCCAGCAGTCCAAACAGAGACACCATATATTTT.

V and J are TRBV7-8 and TRBJ1-6; D gene ambiguous. CDR1 SGHVS and CDR2 FQNEAQ come from the germline V gene. The ends were cut back, 3 bases at V and 0 bases at J, with 3 bases in the middle. This CDR3 region has 14 residues. The CDR3 protein is CASSFSSYNSPLHF. In DNA, the CDR3 is TGTGCCAGCAGCTTCAGCTCCTATAATTCACCCCTCCACTTT. Using reference TRBV7-8 and TRBJ1-6 for the parts outside the CDR3, the full variable domain is GAGVSQSPRYKVAKRGQDVALRCDPISGHVSLFWYQQALGQGPEFLTYFQNEAQLDKSGLPSDRFFAERPEGSVSTLKIQRTQQEDSAVYLCASSFSSYNSPLHFGNGTRLTVT.

V gene TRBV5-1 combines with J gene TRBJ2-1, with TRBD2 identical over 10 bases. V lost 4 bases, J lost 4 bases, and 5 bases stayed unmatched. CDR3 length equals 15 residues. Germline loops: CDR1 SGHRS, CDR2 YFSETQ. The CDR3 DNA reads as TGCGCCAGCAGCGCCCGGACTAGCGGTTACAATGAGCAGTTCTTC. It translates to CASSARTSGYNEQFF.

The chain has TRBV7-2 and TRBJ2-1; D is unclear. The CDR3 is made up of 11 amino acids. Germline V gives CDR1 SGHTA, CDR2 FQGNSA. The germline V and J ends were trimmed by 6 bases and 5 bases, with 5 bases remaining between them. The CDR3 protein is CASRQNNEQFF. In nucleotides, the CDR3 is TGTGCCAGCAGGCAGAACAATGAGCAGTTCTTC.

The rearrangement links TRBV28 to TRBJ1-1; 7 bases are a match to TRBD1. The ends lost 5 bases at V and 0 bases at J; junction bases unmatched: 6. This CDR3 spans 15 amino acids. Per the germline V gene, CDR1 is MDHEN and CDR2 is SYDVKM. The DNA for the CDR3 is TGTGCCAGCAGTGCCTACAGGGGCCTGAACACTGAAGCTTTCTTT. Translated, it gives CASSAYRGLNTEAFF. Drawing the rest from reference TRBV28 and TRBJ1-1, the complete variable domain is DVKVTQSSRYLVKRTGEKVFLECVQDMDHENMFWYRQDPGLGLRLIYFSYDVKMKEKGDIPEGYSVSREKKERFSLILESASTNQTSMYLCASSAYRGLNTEAFFGQGTRLTVV.

The V and J genes are TRBV10-3 and TRBJ1-2, with a possible D match to TRBD1 (5 bases). Germline V gene data show CDR1 as ENHRY and CDR2 as SYGVKD. The CDR3 consists of 13 residues. V was trimmed by 2 bases and J by 8 bases, leaving 12 bases between them. The CDR3 loop reads CAISEEGDGGYTF. The CDR3, as DNA: TGTGCCATCAGTGAGGAAGGGGATGGCGGCTACACCTTC.

The chain recombines TRBV5-1 with TRBJ2-6, with a tentative D call TRBD2 (6 bases). Germline V gives CDR1 SGHRS, CDR2 YFSETQ. The CDR3 contains 15 residues. Trimming took off 7 bases at V and 0 bases at J, with 11 bases between the two ends. CDR3 DNA: TGCGCCAGCTCGGGACTGAGCTCTGGGGCCAACGTCCTGACTTTC. Translation gives CASSGLSSGANVLTF.